The entry that follows covers one T cell receptor beta chain sequence. Produced via immunoSEQ multiplex PCR; TCRdb's table is partial and in-frame only. The table records approximately 66,000 clones, 88% of them present only once. This entry comes from a study of blood T cell repertoires in COVID-19. Trimming removed 3 bases from V and 8 bases from J, with 15 bases in between. The CDR3 has 14 residues. Germline CDR1 KGHDR, CDR2 SFDVKD. The sequencing sample was made of peripheral blood. The rearrangement links TRBV24-1 to TRBJ1-2, with D uncertain. The TCR was taken from a woman in her forties or fifties with active or convalescent COVID-19. The CDR3 DNA reads TGTGCCACCAGTGATCCCCCCCGTCAGTGGGGCTACACCTTC. This sequence encodes CATSDPPRQWGYTF.